This is a list of T cell receptor beta chains from one sample in a study of blood T cell repertoires in COVID-19. The repertoire was sequenced with immunoSEQ multiplex PCR; TCRdb's copy has only in-frame clones and lacks some. In the table there are under 100,000 clones, approximately 91% of which are singletons. Material: peripheral blood. These TCRs come from an older woman with acute or convalescent COVID-19. Each CDR3 is given with its conserved first and last residue. The order of the fields is D gene, V gene, CDR3 protein. D genes are given only for firm matches.

-,TRBV6-5,CASRKTGNYGYTF
TRBD2,TRBV19,CASSTSGGMFGELFF
-,TRBV5-4,CASSLDTMSPLHF
-,TRBV25-1,CASVTGQEGINEQFF
-,TRBV27,CASSSTNGVYSYNEQFF
TRBD2,TRBV4-1,CASSQGGGIGGELFF
-,TRBV14,CASSQDWWRGDGNTIYF
TRBD2,TRBV4-2,CASSQDFRGGRDGELFF
-,TRBV29-1,CSVDINRAGTEAFF
-,TRBV6-6,CASSQTLRGTEAFF
-,TRBV19,CASSIGRGSSDTQYF
-,TRBV18,CASSLTDSNQPQHF
TRBD2,TRBV19,CASSPSSGRRNEQFF
-,TRBV27,CASSPNRDIGGYTF
-,TRBV2,CASRNTGNQPQHF
-,TRBV18,CASSPAGTPKETQYF
-,TRBV11-2,CASSSYLQGRTEAFF
TRBD2,TRBV30,CAWRRYGLAGGGGELFF
TRBD1,TRBV18,CASSRDRVSGANVLTF
-,TRBV2,CASSDPRGFGNQPQHF
-,TRBV27,CASSLWGGLSNQPQHF
TRBD2,TRBV9,CASSVVPGLVVGETQYF
-,TRBV6-1,CASSEVVTNGYTF
-,TRBV11-2,CASSLLSGAGTEAFF
TRBD1,TRBV7-9,CASSVPPGTGGNYGYTF
TRBD1,TRBV28,CASSAGGTETQYF
TRBD1,TRBV10-1,CASSESGRGYEQYF
-,TRBV7-2,CASSLELVGGVDTQYF
TRBD2,TRBV7-2,CASSLTSGGANEQFF
-,TRBV28,CASSLTGKVAYTF
-,TRBV5-1,CASSSSLYSYGYTF
-,TRBV27,CASRPERGGISPLHF
TRBD2,TRBV5-5,CASSFTWTSGNEQFF
-,TRBV5-8,CASSPGSNNQPQHF
TRBD1,TRBV27,CASSLDRPGSPLHF
-,TRBV5-1,CASSRSGEETQYF
-,TRBV27,CASSFKSPNSSPLHF
-,TRBV28,CASSLPQSNYEQYF
-,TRBV19,CASSRNSRAQPQHF
TRBD2,TRBV6-5,CASSYRLAGGLNEQFF
-,TRBV4-1,CASSPGRAYGYTF
-,TRBV11-2,CASSLGAVTETQYF
-,TRBV9,CASSVVVNTEAFF
TRBD1,TRBV19,CASSENRGFDNSPLHF
TRBD1,TRBV7-6,CASSSGGSHTGELFF
-,TRBV6-4,CASSDLWSGLFNEQFF
TRBD2,TRBV6-6,CASSREGSYNEQFF
-,TRBV21-1,CASSKGCRRSGNTIYF